The rows below give T cell receptor beta chains drawn from one sample of a study of spatial heterogeneity in lung cancer. TCRdb processed the 5' RACE reads anew with MiXCR; each CDR3 protein has one entry. The table lists around 13,000 distinct CDR3 sequences, about 4% of them singletons. The sequences come from lung tumor tissue, collected at surgery. These receptor sequences come from a male donor with early-stage non-small cell lung cancer. CDR3s include the opening cysteine and the closing phenylalanine or tryptophan. Each record gives: clone size, CDR3 length, D gene, V gene, J gene, CDR3 DNA, CDR3 protein. The D gene is left open where the match is weak. Where a row states a size, it is once, few, many or the class of an expanded clone; other rows omit it.

many	13	.	TRBV7-6	TRBJ1-1	TGTGCCAGCAGCTTAGTGGGGACATCTGAAGCTTTCTTT	CASSLVGTSEAFF
many	14	TRBD2	TRBV5-1	TRBJ2-7	TGCGCCAGCAGCTTGACTAGCGGGTTCTACGAGCAGTACTTC	CASSLTSGFYEQYF
many	13	TRBD2	TRBV2	TRBJ2-5	TGTGCCAGCAGGGGACTAGCGCCCGAGACCCAGTACTTC	CASRGLAPETQYF
many	15	.	TRBV7-2	TRBJ2-5	TGTGCCAGCAGCGCCTTGCAGGGGATACAAGAGACCCAGTACTTC	CASSALQGIQETQYF
many	15	.	TRBV2	TRBJ1-3	TGTGCCAGCAGTGCCACTAGGGGATTAATAAACACCATATATTTT	CASSATRGLINTIYF
.	14	.	TRBV5-1	TRBJ2-3	TGCGCCAGCAGCTCCGGTCGCAACACAGATACGCAGTATTTT	CASSSGRNTDTQYF
medium-sized	18	TRBD1	TRBV7-9	TRBJ2-1	TGTGCCAGCAGCTCCCTGGGTTTGGGGCAGGGGGCAACCAATGAGCAGTTCTTC	CASSSLGLGQGATNEQFF
many	16	TRBD1	TRBV6-1	TRBJ1-5	TGTGCCAGCAAGAAGGGCTTACAGGGGGGGAATCAGCCCCAGCATTTT	CASKKGLQGGNQPQHF
.	16	TRBD2	TRBV7-8	TRBJ2-1	TGTGCCAGCAGCGTCTCTAGCGGGAGCTCCTACAATGAGCAGTTCTTC	CASSVSSGSSYNEQFF
large	12	.	TRBV12-3/TRBV12-4	TRBJ1-1	TGTGCCAGCAGTCCCCAGGGCTTCGGAACTTTCTTT	CASSPQGFGTFF
many	12	TRBD1	TRBV2	TRBJ1-2	TGTGCCGGGGACAGGAGGAACTATGGCTACACCTTC	CAGDRRNYGYTF
many	17	.	TRBV6-5	TRBJ1-3	TGTGCCAGCAGTTACTCCCTCCGGGGAGGACTATTAAACACCATATATTTT	CASSYSLRGGLLNTIYF
many	16	TRBD2	TRBV6-5	TRBJ2-1	TGTGCCAGCAGTCCACCTCTGGGCGGGGGATATACCGAGCAGTTCTTC	CASSPPLGGGYTEQFF
many	13	TRBD1	TRBV20-1	TRBJ1-1	TGCAGTGCTAGGGACAGGGGGCACACTGAAGCTTTCTTT	CSARDRGHTEAFF
many	14	.	TRBV30	TRBJ2-5	TGTGCCTGGAGCTGGCAGGATCGTCAAGAGACCCAGTACTTC	CAWSWQDRQETQYF
many	15	TRBD2	TRBV7-2	TRBJ2-1	TGTGCCAGCAGCCCGGGACTAGCTGCCTACAATGAGCAGTTCTTC	CASSPGLAAYNEQFF
many	15	.	TRBV5-4	TRBJ2-1	TGTGCCAGCCGGCCTCAGTCAGCGGGTGACAATGAGCAGTTCTTC	CASRPQSAGDNEQFF
many	15	.	TRBV30	TRBJ2-7	TGTGCCTGGAGTGCTCAGTTGACGGCCGGCTACGAGCAGTACTTC	CAWSAQLTAGYEQYF
many	16	TRBD1	TRBV30	TRBJ1-5	TGTGCCTGGAGTCTCACAGGGACAGGCGATAATCAGCCCCAGCATTTT	CAWSLTGTGDNQPQHF
medium-sized	17	TRBD2	TRBV12-3/TRBV12-4	TRBJ2-3	TGTGCCACCCGACCCCAACTAGCGGGGGGGCCTCCGGATACGCAGTATTTT	CATRPQLAGGPPDTQYF
many	15	.	TRBV5-1	TRBJ1-4	TGCGCCAGCAGCTTGTCAGGACAGAGTAATGAAAAACTGTTTTTT	CASSLSGQSNEKLFF
many	11	.	TRBV3-1	TRBJ2-7	TGTGCCAGCAGCCATGTCTACGAGCAGTACTTC	CASSHVYEQYF
few	13	.	TRBV2	TRBJ1-5	TGTGCCACGGGGGGGATTCAGAATCAGCCCCAGCATTTT	CATGGIQNQPQHF
few	11	.	TRBV20-1	TRBJ1-1	TGCAGTGCTAGCCGTGACATCGAAGCTTTCTTT	CSASRDIEAFF